This record concerns one T cell receptor (beta chain) sequence. Its target is unknown. These data come from a study of CD8+ T cells in alopecia areata. On the study more broadly: Dosing spanned 6 to 18 months on tofacitinib, then 6 months off drug. Study-wide results and caveats: Higher clonality and more expanded CD8+ clones appeared in lesional than normal scalp. Scalp clonality, along with expanded CD8+ clones among the top 100, was significantly decreased by tofacitinib. Patients shared TCRs less clearly than mice did, possibly owing to HLA.

CDR3 length equals 16 residues. The V end was cut by 2 bases, the J end by 0 bases, with 13 bases between. Germline CDR1 reads MNHNS; CDR2 reads SASEGT. The treatment was: oral pan-JAK inhibitor, 5-10 mg twice daily. Isolated RNA was reverse transcribed into cDNA used as the sequencing template. Sequencing used immunoSEQ multiplex PCR; TCRdb keeps in-frame clones, though not all of them. The sample has about 110,000 clones, around 50% seen once. This TCR came from a human donor with alopecia areata. This specimen was CD8+ T cells sorted from blood, taken at week 24, from a patient treated with tofacitinib. The chain has TRBV6-1 and TRBJ1-2; D is possibly TRBD1 (5 bases). CDR3 in amino acids: CASSEFVGTTNYGYTF. CDR3 in DNA: TGTGCCAGCAGTGAATTTGTTGGGACTACTAACTATGGCTACACCTTC.